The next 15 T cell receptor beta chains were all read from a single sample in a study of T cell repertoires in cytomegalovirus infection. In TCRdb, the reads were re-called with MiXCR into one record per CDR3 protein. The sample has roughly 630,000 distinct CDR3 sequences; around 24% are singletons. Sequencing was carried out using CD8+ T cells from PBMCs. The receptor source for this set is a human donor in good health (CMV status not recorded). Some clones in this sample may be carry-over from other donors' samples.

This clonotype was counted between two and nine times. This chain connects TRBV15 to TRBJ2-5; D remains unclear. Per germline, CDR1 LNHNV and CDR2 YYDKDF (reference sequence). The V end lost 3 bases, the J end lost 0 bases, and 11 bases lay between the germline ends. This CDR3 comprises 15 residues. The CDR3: CATSSSLGYQETQYF. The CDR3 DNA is TGTGCCACCAGCAGTTCTCTAGGGTACCAAGAGACCCAGTACTTC.

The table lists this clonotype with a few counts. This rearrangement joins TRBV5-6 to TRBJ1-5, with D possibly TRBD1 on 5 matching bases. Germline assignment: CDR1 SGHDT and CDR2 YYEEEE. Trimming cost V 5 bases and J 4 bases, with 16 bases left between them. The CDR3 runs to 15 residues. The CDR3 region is CASRLGEGGNQPQHF. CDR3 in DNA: TGTGCCAGCAGACTAGGGGAGGGTGGGAATCAGCCCCAGCATTTT.

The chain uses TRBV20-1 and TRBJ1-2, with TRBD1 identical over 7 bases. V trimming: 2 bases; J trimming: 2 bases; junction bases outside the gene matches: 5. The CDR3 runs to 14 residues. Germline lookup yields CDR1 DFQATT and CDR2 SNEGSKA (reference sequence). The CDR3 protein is CSARPMTGNYGYTF. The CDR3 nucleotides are TGCAGTGCTAGACCTATGACAGGGAACTATGGCTACACCTTC.

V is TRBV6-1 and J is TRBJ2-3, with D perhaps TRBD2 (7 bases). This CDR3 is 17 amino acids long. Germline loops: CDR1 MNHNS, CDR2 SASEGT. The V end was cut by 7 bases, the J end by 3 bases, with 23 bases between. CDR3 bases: TGTGCCAGCACTACGTTGGGGGGGGCAGAAGGAACAGATACGCAGTATTTT. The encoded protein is CASTTLGGAEGTDTQYF.

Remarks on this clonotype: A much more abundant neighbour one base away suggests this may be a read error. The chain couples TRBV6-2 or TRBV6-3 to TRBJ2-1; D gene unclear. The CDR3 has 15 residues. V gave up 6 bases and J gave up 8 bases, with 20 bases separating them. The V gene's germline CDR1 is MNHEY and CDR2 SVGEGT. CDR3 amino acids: CASSLGNGKYDEQFF. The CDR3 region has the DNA TGTGCCAGCAGCCTCGGAAACGGTAAATACGATGAGCAGTTCTTC.

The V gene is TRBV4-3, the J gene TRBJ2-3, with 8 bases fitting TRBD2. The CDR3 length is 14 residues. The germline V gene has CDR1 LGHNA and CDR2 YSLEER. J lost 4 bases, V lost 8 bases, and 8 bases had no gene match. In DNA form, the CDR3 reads TGCGCCAGCGGCGGGGGGAAGTCTGCAGATACGCAGTATTTT. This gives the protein CASGGGKSADTQYF.

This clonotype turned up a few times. The CDR3: CASGLSGGNEQFF. CDR3 nucleotides: TGTGCCAGCGGGCTTAGCGGGGGCAATGAGCAGTTCTTC. This chain uses TRBV6-1 with TRBJ2-1, with 9 bases lining up with TRBD2. The CDR3 covers 13 residues. V dropped 8 bases and J dropped 6; count of bases not matched to a gene: 5. Germline loops: CDR1 MNHNS, CDR2 SASEGT.

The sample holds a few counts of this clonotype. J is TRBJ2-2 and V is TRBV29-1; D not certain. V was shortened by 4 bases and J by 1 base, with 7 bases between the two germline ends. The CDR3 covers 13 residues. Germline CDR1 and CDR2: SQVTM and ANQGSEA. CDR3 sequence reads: CSVAYKNTGELFF. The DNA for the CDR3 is TGCAGCGTTGCGTACAAGAACACCGGGGAGCTGTTTTTT.

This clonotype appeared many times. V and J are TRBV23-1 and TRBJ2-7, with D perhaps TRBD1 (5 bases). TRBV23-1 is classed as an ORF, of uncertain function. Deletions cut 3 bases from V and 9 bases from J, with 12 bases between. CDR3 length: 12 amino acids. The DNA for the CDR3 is TGCGCCAGCAGTCACCGCAGGGTCGGGCAGTACGTC. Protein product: CASSHRRVGQYV.

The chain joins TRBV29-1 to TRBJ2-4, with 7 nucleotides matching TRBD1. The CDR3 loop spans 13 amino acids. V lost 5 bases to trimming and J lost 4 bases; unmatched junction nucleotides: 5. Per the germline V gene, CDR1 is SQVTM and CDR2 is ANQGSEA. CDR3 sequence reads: CSVWTGGKNIQYF. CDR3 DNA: TGCAGCGTTTGGACAGGCGGTAAAAACATTCAGTACTTC. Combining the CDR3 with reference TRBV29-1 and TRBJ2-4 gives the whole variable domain SAVISQKPSRDICQRGTSLTIQCQVDSQVTMMFWYRQQPGQSLTLIATANQGSEATYESGFVIDKFPISRPNLTFSTLTVSNMSPEDSSIYLCSVWTGGKNIQYFGAGTRLSVL.

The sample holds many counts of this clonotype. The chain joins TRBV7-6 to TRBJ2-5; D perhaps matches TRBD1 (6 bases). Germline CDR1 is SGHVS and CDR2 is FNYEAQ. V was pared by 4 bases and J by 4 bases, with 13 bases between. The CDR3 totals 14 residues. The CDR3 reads CASSSPAGAETQYF. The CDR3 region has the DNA TGTGCCAGCAGCTCCCCGGCAGGGGCAGAGACCCAGTACTTC. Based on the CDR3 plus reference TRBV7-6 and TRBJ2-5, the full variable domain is GAGVSQSPRYKVTKRGQDVALRCDPISGHVSLYWYRQALGQGPEFLTYFNYEAQQDKSGLPNDRFSAERPEGSISTLTIQRTEQRDSAMYRCASSSPAGAETQYFGPGTRLLVL.

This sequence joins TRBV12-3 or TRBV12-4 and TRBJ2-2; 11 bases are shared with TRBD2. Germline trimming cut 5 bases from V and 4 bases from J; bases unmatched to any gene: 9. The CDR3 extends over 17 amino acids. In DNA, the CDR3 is TGTGCCAGCAGTCCGACGGGACTAGCGGCGGGCACCGGGGAGCTGTTTTTT. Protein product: CASSPTGLAAGTGELFF.

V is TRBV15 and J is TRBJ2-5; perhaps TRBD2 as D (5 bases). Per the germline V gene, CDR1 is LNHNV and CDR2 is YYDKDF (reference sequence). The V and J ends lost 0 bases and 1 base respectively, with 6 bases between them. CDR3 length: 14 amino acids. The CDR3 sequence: CATSREEAQETQYF. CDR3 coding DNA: TGTGCCACCAGCAGAGAGGAGGCCCAAGAGACCCAGTACTTC.

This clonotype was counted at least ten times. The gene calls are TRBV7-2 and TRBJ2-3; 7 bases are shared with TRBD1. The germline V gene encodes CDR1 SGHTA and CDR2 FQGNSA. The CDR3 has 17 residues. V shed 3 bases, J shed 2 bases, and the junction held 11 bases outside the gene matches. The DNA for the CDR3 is TGTGCCAGCAGCTTTTTGGCCGGACAGGCGATCACAGATACGCAGTATTTT. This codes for CASSFLAGQAITDTQYF. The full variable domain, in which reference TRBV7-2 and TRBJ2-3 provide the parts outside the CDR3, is GAGVSQSPSNKVTEKGKDVELRCDPISGHTALYWYRQSLGQGLEFLIYFQGNSAPDKSGLPSDRFSAERTGGSVSTLTIQRTQQEDSAVYLCASSFLAGQAITDTQYFGPGTRLTVL.

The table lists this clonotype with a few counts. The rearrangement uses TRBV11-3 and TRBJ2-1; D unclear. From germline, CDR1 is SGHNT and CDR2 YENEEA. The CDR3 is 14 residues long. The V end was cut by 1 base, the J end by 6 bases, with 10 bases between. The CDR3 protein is CASSLGSPGNEQFF. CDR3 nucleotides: TGTGCCAGCAGCTTAGGTTCCCCGGGCAATGAGCAGTTCTTC.